A single sample gave rise to the 19 T cell receptor beta chains below, sequenced in a study of blood T cell repertoires in COVID-19. The method was immunoSEQ multiplex PCR; TCRdb's version includes in-frame clones alone and lacks a portion of them. The profile shows a few hundred thousand clones, less than 90% of them singletons. The specimen was PBMCs or T cells enriched from blood (not recorded which). The receptor set was obtained from a woman aged 45 to 65 who had recovered from COVID-19.

This chain uses TRBV5-4 with TRBJ1-1; possible D gene TRBD1, 6 bases. Trimming cost V 2 bases and J 4 bases, with 9 bases left between them. Per germline, CDR1 SGHNT and CDR2 YYREEE (reference sequence). CDR3 length: 13 residues. The DNA of the CDR3 is TGTGCCAGCAGCTTAGGGGGGGCCACTGAAGCTTTCTTT. This codes for CASSLGGATEAFF.

The chain links TRBV7-9 to TRBJ1-2, with 8 bases identical to TRBD1. The CDR3 spans 13 residues. Germline CDR1 is SEHNR and CDR2 is FQNEAQ (reference sequence). The V and J ends lost 5 bases and 6 bases, in that order; junction bases with no gene match: 5. The CDR3 loop reads CASSNRDRHGYTF. The CDR3 DNA reads TGTGCCAGCAGCAACCGGGACAGGCATGGCTACACCTTC.

This chain connects TRBV5-4 to TRBJ2-1; TRBD2 matches 14 bases. CDR1 is SGHNT, CDR2 YYREEE, per germline (reference sequence). The CDR3 is 15 residues long. The V and J ends lost 4 bases and 7 bases, in that order; junction bases with no gene match: 4. CDR3 region: CASSDRTSGRNEQFF. For the CDR3, the DNA is TGTGCCAGCAGCGATAGGACTAGCGGGAGGAATGAGCAGTTCTTC.

This rearrangement joins TRBV10-3 to TRBJ1-6; 7 nucleotides align to TRBD1. The germline V gene encodes CDR1 ENHRY and CDR2 SYGVKD. J was trimmed by 7 bases and V by 6 bases; bases with no gene match: 6. CDR3 length equals 14 residues. CDR3 sequence: CAIRTPGQNSPLHF. The CDR3, as DNA: TGTGCCATCAGGACACCGGGACAGAATTCACCCCTCCACTTT.

The J gene is TRBJ1-2, the V gene TRBV28; D is perhaps TRBD1 (6 bases). V was trimmed by 6 bases and J by 8 bases, leaving 22 bases between them. The CDR3 runs to 15 residues. The germline gives CDR1 MDHEN, CDR2 SYDVKM. The DNA of the CDR3 is TGTGCCAGCAGGACACCGGGACACCTGTACGGGGGCTACACCTTC. Translating it yields CASRTPGHLYGGYTF.

The gene calls are TRBV7-2 and TRBJ2-2; the D gene is possibly TRBD2 (6 bases). V dropped 7 bases and J dropped 5 bases, with 14 bases sitting between them. CDR3 length: 14 residues. Germline V lookup: CDR1 SGHTA, CDR2 FQGNSA. In nucleotides, the CDR3 is TGTGCCAGCAATTACGGGAGTGGAACCGGGGAGCTGTTTTTT. Protein sequence: CASNYGSGTGELFF.

This clone was seen a handful of times. The chain couples TRBV15 to TRBJ2-3; D uncertain. This CDR3 spans 13 amino acids. With 2 bases removed from V and 6 bases from J, the gap between germline ends came to 9 bases. Germline V gene data show CDR1 as LNHNV and CDR2 as YYDKDF (reference sequence). The CDR3 loop is CATSRKLADTQYF. The DNA of the CDR3 is TGTGCCACCAGCAGAAAATTAGCCGATACGCAGTATTTT.

This clone was observed a single time. This chain links TRBV19 with TRBJ1-4; D remains ambiguous. CDR1 is LNHDA, CDR2 SQIVND, per germline (reference sequence). Trimming stripped 6 bases from V and 0 bases from J, with 8 bases between. CDR3 length equals 14 residues. In nucleotides, the CDR3 is TGTGCCAGTAGGCCACCGGCAACTAATGAAAAACTGTTTTTT. It encodes CASRPPATNEKLFF.

The chain carries TRBV9 and TRBJ1-1, with D perhaps matching TRBD1 (5 bases). Germline-derived CDR1 and CDR2 are SGDLS and YYNGEE. Trimming took off 4 bases at V and 1 base at J, with 14 bases between the two ends. The CDR3 runs 15 residues. CDR3 loop: CASSPRQGSNTEAFF. The CDR3 region has the DNA TGTGCCAGCAGCCCCCGCCAGGGCTCGAACACTGAAGCTTTCTTT. The variable domain in full, completed from reference TRBV9 and TRBJ1-1, reads DSGVTQTPKHLITATGQRVTLRCSPRSGDLSVYWYQQSLDQGLQFLIQYYNGEERAKGNILERFSAQQFPDLHSELNLSSLELGDSALYFCASSPRQGSNTEAFFGQGTRLTVV.

This chain joins TRBV6-4 and TRBJ2-2; D gene unclear. The germline V gene encodes CDR1 MRHNA and CDR2 SNTAGT. CDR3 length: 14 amino acids. The V end was cut by 3 bases, the J end by 0 bases, with 5 bases between. Here the CDR3 reads CASSEAPNTGELFF. The CDR3 nucleotides are TGTGCCAGCAGTGAGGCCCCGAACACCGGGGAGCTGTTTTTT.

The rearrangement uses TRBV2 and TRBJ1-5; D uncertain. CDR1 SNHLY and CDR2 FYNNEI come from the germline V gene. The ends were cut back, 3 bases at V and 0 bases at J, with 6 bases in the middle. CDR3 length: 14 amino acids. DNA for the CDR3: TGTGCCAGCAGTGACACCTATAGCAATCAGCCCCAGCATTTT. This encodes CASSDTYSNQPQHF.

V usage is TRBV11-3 and J usage is TRBJ1-6, with D hard to call. The ends were cut back, 0 bases at V and 0 bases at J, with 6 bases in the middle. CDR1 and CDR2 (germline): SGHNT, YENEEA. The CDR3 is 16 amino acids. CDR3 nucleotides: TGTGCCAGCAGCTTAGAGGGAGGCTCCTATAATTCACCCCTCCACTTT. Amino acids: CASSLEGGSYNSPLHF.

The genes are TRBV30 and TRBJ1-4; unclear D gene. Germline assignment: CDR1 GTSNPN and CDR2 SVGIG (reference sequence). Trimming took off 1 base at V and 5 bases at J, with 5 bases between the two ends. This CDR3 has 12 residues. As DNA, the CDR3 is TGTGCCTGGAGTGACAGAAATGAAAAACTGTTTTTT. This codes for CAWSDRNEKLFF.

The chain is built from TRBV7-2 and TRBJ1-2, with D hard to call. V was trimmed by 4 bases and J by 2 bases, leaving 11 bases between them. The V gene's germline CDR1 is SGHTA and CDR2 FQGNSA. This CDR3 comprises 14 residues. The CDR3 DNA is TGTGCCAGCAGCTCAGACGGGAGAAACTATGGCTACACCTTC. Translating gives CASSSDGRNYGYTF.

The genes are TRBV5-1 and TRBJ2-1; a weak D match, TRBD1 (6 bases). The CDR3 extends over 14 amino acids. Germline loops: CDR1 SGHRS, CDR2 YFSETQ. V lost 3 bases, J lost 2 bases, and 9 bases lay in between. CDR3 nucleotides: TGCGCCAGCAGCTGGGGGCAGGCCTACAATGAGCAGTTCTTC. Its protein product is CASSWGQAYNEQFF. The full variable domain, in which reference TRBV5-1 and TRBJ2-1 provide the parts outside the CDR3, is KAGVTQTPRYLIKTRGQQVTLSCSPISGHRSVSWYQQTPGQGLQFLFEYFSETQRNKGNFPGRFSGRQFSNSRSEMNVSTLELGDSALYLCASSWGQAYNEQFFGPGTRLTVL.

This chain joins TRBV19 and TRBJ2-6, with a tentative D call TRBD1 (6 bases). V gave up 7 bases and J gave up 4 bases, with 14 bases separating them. CDR1 is LNHDA, CDR2 SQIVND, per germline (reference sequence). The CDR3 loop spans 15 amino acids. The CDR3 is CASNLGAEGANVLTF. CDR3 sequence (DNA): TGTGCCAGTAACCTGGGGGCGGAAGGGGCCAACGTCCTGACTTTC.

The V call is TRBV5-1, the J call TRBJ2-3, with a tentative D call TRBD1 (5 bases). Per germline, CDR1 SGHRS and CDR2 YFSETQ. The CDR3 consists of 15 residues. V dropped 4 bases and J dropped 0 bases, with 12 bases sitting between them. DNA for the CDR3: TGCGCCAGCAGCCAAGACAGACCTAGCACAGATACGCAGTATTTT. It codes for CASSQDRPSTDTQYF.

A single count supports this clone. J is TRBJ2-2 and V is TRBV28; 8 bases line up with TRBD1. The V gene end was trimmed by 5 bases and the J gene end by 7 bases; junction bases not matched to a gene: 9. Germline V CDR1 and CDR2: MDHEN, SYDVKM. The CDR3 spans 15 residues. The CDR3 DNA reads as TGTGCCAGCAGTGCCTGGACAGGGCTGGGCGGGGAGCTGTTTTTT. As protein: CASSAWTGLGGELFF.

The chain uses TRBV5-5 and TRBJ1-1; no reliable D call. Per germline, CDR1 SGHKS and CDR2 YYEKEE (reference sequence). Trimming removed 2 bases at V and 3 bases at J, with 8 bases between. The CDR3 has 13 residues. CDR3 DNA: TGTGCCAGCAGCTTCTTGGAGTACACTGAAGCTTTCTTT. Translated, it gives CASSFLEYTEAFF. The variable domain in full, with the rest retrieved from reference TRBV5-5 and TRBJ1-1, is DAGVTQSPTHLIKTRGQQVTLRCSPISGHKSVSWYQQVLGQGPQFIFQYYEKEERGRGNFPDRFSARQFPNYSSELNVNALLLGDSALYLCASSFLEYTEAFFGQGTRLTVV.